A selection of T cell receptor beta chains follows, all from one sample in a study of T-cell reconstitution after alpha-beta-depleted transplantation in children. TCRdb re-analysed the PCR reads in MiXCR, keeping a single row per CDR3 protein. There are 600,000 to 700,000 distinct CDR3 sequences in the sample; about 15% occur only once, and 0.9% to 1.2% lies in the top ten. This specimen was PBMCs from the stem cell graft donor, taken from the stem cell graft. The receptors derive from a human donor who donated a stem cell graft to a child with acute myeloid leukemia. Both conserved end residues are part of each CDR3. Fields, in order: J gene, D gene, clone size, V gene, CDR3 protein, CDR3 DNA. The D gene is left open where the match is weak. Clone size is shown for a subset of rows, as once, few, many or a class of expanded clone.

>TRBJ1-1|NA|few|TRBV10-3
CAISVAGPDTEAFF
TGTGCCATCAGTGTTGCGGGTCCCGACACTGAAGCTTTCTTT
>TRBJ1-5|NA|NA|TRBV12-5
CASGLVRGDEDYSNQPQHF
TGTGCTAGTGGTTTGGTACGAGGGGACGAAGACTATAGCAATCAGCCCCAGCATTTT
>TRBJ1-6|NA|many|TRBV20-1
CSAKDKNNSPLHF
TGCAGTGCTAAGGACAAGAATAATTCACCCCTCCACTTT
>TRBJ2-7|NA|few|TRBV20-1
CSASWASPYEQYF
TGCAGTGCTAGTTGGGCTAGCCCTTACGAGCAGTACTTC
>TRBJ2-7|NA|many|TRBV7-2
CASSLGASLSYEQYF
TGTGCCAGCAGCTTAGGGGCTAGCCTCTCCTACGAGCAGTACTTC
>TRBJ2-2|TRBD1|NA|TRBV24-1
CATRGQGNTGELFF
TGTGCCACCAGAGGACAGGGGAACACCGGGGAGCTGTTTTTT
>TRBJ2-1|TRBD2|NA|TRBV20-1
CSAPLAGVNNEQFF
TGCAGTGCTCCCCTGGCGGGGGTAAACAATGAGCAGTTCTTC
>TRBJ2-7|TRBD2|many|TRBV7-2
CASSFMGTSPYEQYF
TGTGCCAGCAGCTTTATGGGGACTAGTCCCTACGAGCAGTACTTC
>TRBJ2-5|NA|NA|TRBV6-1
CASSEGQGVQETQYF
TGTGCCAGCAGTGAAGGGCAGGGAGTTCAAGAGACCCAGTACTTC
>TRBJ1-6|NA|few|TRBV7-2
CASSLQVSENSPLHF
TGTGCCAGCAGCTTACAGGTTTCGGAGAATTCACCCCTCCACTTT
>TRBJ2-2|NA|NA|TRBV27
CASSPRWTGELFF
TGTGCCAGCAGTCCCCGGTGGACCGGGGAGCTGTTTTTT
>TRBJ2-1|NA|few|TRBV5-1
CASRGGTSMNEQFF
TGCGCCTCCAGGGGGGGGACGAGTATGAATGAGCAGTTCTTC
>TRBJ2-1|NA|NA|TRBV5-5
CASSLDDTDHEQFF
TGTGCCAGCAGCTTGGATGATACAGACCATGAGCAGTTCTTC
>TRBJ1-1|TRBD1|few|TRBV10-2
CASSELDRGTNTEAFF
TGCGCCAGCAGTGAGTTGGACAGGGGGACGAACACTGAAGCTTTCTTT
>TRBJ2-7|NA|NA|TRBV20-1
CSASHRTDPYEQYF
TGCAGTGCTAGTCATAGGACAGACCCCTACGAGCAGTACTTC
>TRBJ1-6|NA|many|TRBV5-1
CASSHGLLRDSPLHF
TGCGCCAGCAGTCACGGACTCCTGAGGGATTCACCCCTCCACTTT
>TRBJ1-6|TRBD1|many|TRBV5-6
CASSFWDSRANYSPLHF
TGTGCCAGCAGCTTCTGGGACAGCAGAGCCAATTATTCACCCCTCCACTTT
>TRBJ1-2|NA|few|TRBV19
CASRTGFDGYTF
TGTGCCAGTAGAACAGGTTTCGATGGCTACACCTTC
>TRBJ2-3|TRBD2|many|TRBV7-2
CASSSQGLAGDTQYF
TGTGCCAGCAGCTCCCAGGGACTAGCGGGGGATACGCAGTATTTT
>TRBJ1-5|NA|NA|TRBV7-9
CASRRDSTGNQPQHF
TGTGCCAGCAGACGCGACAGTACGGGCAATCAGCCCCAGCATTTT
>TRBJ2-5|NA|many|TRBV20-1
CSAEPDVDQETQYF
TGCAGTGCTGAACCCGATGTGGACCAAGAGACCCAGTACTTC
>TRBJ2-3|TRBD2|NA|TRBV12-3/TRBV12-4
CASKGDGGASDTQYF
TGTGCCAGCAAGGGGGACGGGGGGGCATCAGATACGCAGTATTTT
>TRBJ1-1|NA|many|TRBV20-1
CSAADAMNTEAFF
TGCAGTGCCGCGGACGCCATGAACACTGAAGCTTTCTTT
>TRBJ1-1|NA|NA|TRBV7-9
CASSFGDDTEAFF
TGTGCCAGCAGCTTCGGGGACGACACTGAAGCTTTCTTT
>TRBJ2-7|NA|few|TRBV7-9
CASSPLQYEQYF
TGTGCCAGCAGCCCTCTTCAATACGAGCAGTACTTC
>TRBJ1-4|NA|many|TRBV20-1
CSARDGRGTSNEKLFF
TGCAGTGCTAGAGATGGCAGGGGTACGTCTAATGAAAAACTGTTTTTT
>TRBJ1-5|NA|NA|TRBV12-3/TRBV12-4
CASRNTGPRNQPQHF
TGTGCCAGCAGGAACACAGGGCCGCGCAATCAGCCCCAGCATTTT
>TRBJ1-2|NA|NA|TRBV30
CAWDGYGYTF
TGTGCCTGGGACGGGTATGGCTACACCTTC
>TRBJ2-1|NA|many|TRBV20-1
CSARERWGGNEQFF
TGCAGTGCTAGAGAGAGGTGGGGCGGGAATGAGCAGTTCTTC
>TRBJ1-1|NA|NA|TRBV12-3/TRBV12-4
CASSLMGGTEAFF
TGTGCCAGCAGTTTAATGGGGGGCACTGAAGCTTTCTTT
>TRBJ1-6|NA|NA|TRBV7-9
CASSSRGQKINSPLHF
TGTGCCAGCAGCTCTAGGGGCCAGAAGATTAATTCACCCCTCCACTTT
>TRBJ2-5|TRBD2|NA|TRBV20-1
CSARLHGTSGVQETQYF
TGCAGTGCTAGACTACACGGGACTAGCGGGGTACAAGAGACCCAGTACTTC
>TRBJ2-3|TRBD2|NA|TRBV27
CASSGAGLAGVTDTQYF
TGTGCCAGCAGTGGAGCCGGACTAGCGGGGGTCACAGATACGCAGTATTTT
>TRBJ2-1|NA|NA|TRBV25-1
CASSEFFIRDGYNEQFF
TGTGCCAGCAGTGAATTTTTTATCCGGGACGGCTACAATGAGCAGTTCTTC
>TRBJ2-5|NA|many|TRBV27
CASSFGGTQETQYF
TGTGCCAGCAGTTTCGGCGGGACACAAGAGACCCAGTACTTC
>TRBJ1-1|NA|few|TRBV12-3/TRBV12-4
CASIHTRVEAFF
TGTGCCAGCATCCATACGAGGGTTGAAGCTTTCTTT
>TRBJ1-4|NA|few|TRBV6-4
CASSVTRKKLFF
TGTGCCAGCAGTGTGACACGTAAAAAACTGTTTTTT
>TRBJ1-1|NA|NA|TRBV7-2
CASSLYSGAPTEAFF
TGTGCCAGCAGCTTATATTCAGGTGCCCCCACTGAAGCTTTCTTT
>TRBJ1-2|NA|NA|TRBV10-3
CAISAGDNYGYTF
TGTGCCATCAGTGCTGGGGACAACTATGGCTACACCTTC
>TRBJ2-2|NA|many|TRBV4-2
CASSQDAWGPGELFF
TGTGCCAGCAGCCAAGATGCTTGGGGGCCCGGGGAGCTGTTTTTT
>TRBJ1-4|NA|few|TRBV7-9
CASGDTDEKLFF
TGTGCCAGCGGTGACACTGATGAAAAACTGTTTTTT
>TRBJ2-3|TRBD1|NA|TRBV2
CASSSGTASSSTDTQYF
TGTGCCAGCAGCTCCGGGACAGCATCTTCTAGCACAGATACGCAGTATTTT
>TRBJ2-1|TRBD2|many|TRBV20-1
CSARDLEGLAGGPSYNEQFF
TGCAGTGCTAGAGACCTTGAAGGACTAGCGGGGGGGCCTTCCTACAATGAGCAGTTCTTC
>TRBJ2-1|NA|NA|TRBV7-9
CASSRLVSAYNEQFF
TGTGCCAGCAGCCGACTCGTGTCCGCTTACAATGAGCAGTTCTTC
>TRBJ1-6|NA|NA|TRBV4-1
CASGSGASPLHF
TGCGCCAGCGGTTCAGGGGCTTCACCCCTCCACTTT
>TRBJ1-5|NA|many|TRBV20-1
CSAAYSNQPQHF
TGCAGTGCCGCATATAGCAATCAGCCCCAGCATTTT
>TRBJ2-3|NA|many|TRBV21-1
CASRRTGVSDTQYF
TGTGCCAGCAGGCGGACAGGGGTGAGCGATACGCAGTATTTT
>TRBJ2-1|NA|NA|TRBV25-1
CASSDGGGGYNEQFF
TGTGCCAGCAGTGATGGGGGCGGGGGCTACAATGAGCAGTTCTTC
>TRBJ2-1|TRBD1|once|TRBV24-1
CATSARDRESYNEQFF
TGTGCCACCAGTGCTAGGGACAGGGAGTCCTACAATGAGCAGTTCTTC
>TRBJ2-3|TRBD2|many|TRBV20-1
CSARDLAGGGPYF
TGCAGTGCTAGAGATCTAGCGGGGGGTGGGCCATATTTT
>TRBJ1-2|TRBD1|few|TRBV29-1
CSVEGQGAYYGYTF
TGCAGCGTTGAAGGGCAGGGGGCGTACTATGGCTACACCTTC
>TRBJ2-7|NA|NA|TRBV12-3/TRBV12-4
CASSQAGGVTYEQYF
TGTGCCAGCAGTCAGGCCGGGGGAGTCACCTACGAGCAGTACTTC